This T cell receptor (beta chain) was observed in a study of T cells in Graves' hyperthyroidism and ophthalmopathy. Findings and limits, study-wide: Model output signaled ophthalmopathy a median about seven months ahead of onset.

No ophthalmopathy progression within 18 months constituted stable Graves' hyperthyroidism. Patients were excluded for uncontrolled infection, other autoimmune disease, pregnancy or lactation. The source material, RNA transcripts, was used to amplify TCR beta CDR3 regions. The study used the HTBI primer set for a first-round RT-PCR of the TCR CDR3. TCRdb re-called the multiplex PCR reads through MiXCR, storing one row per CDR3 protein. The table shows under 300,000 distinct CDR3 sequences, with around 13% occurring only once. To note about this clonotype: The antigen is not known.

The CDR3 has 15 amino acids. The germline V and J ends were trimmed by 4 bases and 0 bases, with 11 bases remaining between them. The V gene's germline CDR1 is SGHKS and CDR2 YYEKEE (reference sequence). The material sequenced was blood. The source of this sequence is a woman aged 40 to 50 with Graves' hyperthyroidism. V is TRBV5-5 and J is TRBJ1-3; D might be TRBD1 (5 bases). The chain's CDR3 is CASSTPGTSGNTIYF. CDR3 nucleotides: TGTGCCAGCAGCACTCCAGGGACCTCTGGAAACACCATATATTTT.